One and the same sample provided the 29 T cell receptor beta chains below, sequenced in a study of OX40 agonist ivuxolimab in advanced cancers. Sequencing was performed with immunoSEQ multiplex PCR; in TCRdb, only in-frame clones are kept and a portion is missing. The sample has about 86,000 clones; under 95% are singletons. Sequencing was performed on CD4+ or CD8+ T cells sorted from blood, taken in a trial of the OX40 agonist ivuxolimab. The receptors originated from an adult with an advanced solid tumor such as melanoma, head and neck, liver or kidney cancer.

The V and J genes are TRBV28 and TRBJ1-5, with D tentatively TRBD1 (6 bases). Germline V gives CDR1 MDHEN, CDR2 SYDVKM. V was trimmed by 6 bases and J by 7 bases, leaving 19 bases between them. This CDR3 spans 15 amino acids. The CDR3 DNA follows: TGTGCCAGCAGCCCTGGGGCGGGGGCGGGCCAGCCCCAGCATTTT. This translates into CASSPGAGAGQPQHF.

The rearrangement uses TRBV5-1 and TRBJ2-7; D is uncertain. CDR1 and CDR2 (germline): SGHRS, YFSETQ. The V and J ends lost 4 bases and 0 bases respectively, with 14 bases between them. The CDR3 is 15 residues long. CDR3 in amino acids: CASSLDGLSSYEQYF. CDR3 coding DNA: TGCGCCAGCAGCCTGGACGGATTGAGCTCCTACGAGCAGTACTTC.

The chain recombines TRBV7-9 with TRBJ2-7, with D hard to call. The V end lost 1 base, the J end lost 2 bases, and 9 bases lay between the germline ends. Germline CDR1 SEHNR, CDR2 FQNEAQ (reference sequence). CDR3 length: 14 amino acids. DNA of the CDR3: TGTGCCAGCAGCTTAGACGTCGAGCCCTACGAGCAGTACTTC. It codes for CASSLDVEPYEQYF.

The CDR3 DNA sequence: TGTGCCAGCAGTTTGGACCCCAAAGGCGAGCAGTACTTC. Its protein product is CASSLDPKGEQYF. This rearrangement joins TRBV28 to TRBJ2-7; D gene uncertain. Per the germline V gene, CDR1 is MDHEN and CDR2 is SYDVKM. Trimming shortened V by 3 bases and J by 6 bases, and 12 bases separated the two germline ends. The CDR3 consists of 13 residues. Full variable domain (outside the CDR3, taken from reference TRBV28 and TRBJ2-7): DVKVTQSSRYLVKRTGEKVFLECVQDMDHENMFWYRQDPGLGLRLIYFSYDVKMKEKGDIPEGYSVSREKKERFSLILESASTNQTSMYLCASSLDPKGEQYFGPGTRLTVT.

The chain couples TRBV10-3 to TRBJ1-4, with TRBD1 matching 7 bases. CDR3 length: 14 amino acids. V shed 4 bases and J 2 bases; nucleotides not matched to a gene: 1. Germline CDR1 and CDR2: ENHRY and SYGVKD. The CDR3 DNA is TGTGCCATCAGTGGCAGGGGGACTAATGAAAAACTGTTTTTT. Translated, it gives CAISGRGTNEKLFF.

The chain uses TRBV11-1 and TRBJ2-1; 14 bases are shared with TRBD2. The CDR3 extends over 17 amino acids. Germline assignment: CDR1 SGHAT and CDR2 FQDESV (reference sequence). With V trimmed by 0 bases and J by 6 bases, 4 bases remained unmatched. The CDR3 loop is CASSLANGLAGGNEQFF. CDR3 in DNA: TGTGCCAGCAGCTTAGCGAACGGACTAGCGGGAGGCAATGAGCAGTTCTTC. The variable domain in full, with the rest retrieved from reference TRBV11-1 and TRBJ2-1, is EAEVAQSPRYKITEKSQAVAFWCDPISGHATLYWYRQILGQGPELLVQFQDESVVDDSQLPKDRFSAERLKGVDSTLKIQPAELGDSAMYLCASSLANGLAGGNEQFFGPGTRLTVL.

The CDR3 coding sequence is TGCAGTGTGGGGGGCACAGATACGCAGTATTTT. Its protein product is CSVGGTDTQYF. The V and J genes are TRBV20-1 and TRBJ2-3, with D perhaps assigned TRBD1 or TRBD2 (5 bases each). Germline V gives CDR1 DFQATT, CDR2 SNEGSKA (reference sequence). The CDR3 length is 11 residues. V dropped 7 bases and J dropped 1 base, with 6 bases sitting between them.

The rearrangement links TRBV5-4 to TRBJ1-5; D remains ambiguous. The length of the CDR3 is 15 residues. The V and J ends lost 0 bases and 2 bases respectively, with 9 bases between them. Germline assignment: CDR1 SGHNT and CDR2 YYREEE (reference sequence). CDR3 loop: CASSLAGSGNQPQHF. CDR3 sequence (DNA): TGTGCCAGCAGCTTGGCGGGATCTGGCAATCAGCCCCAGCATTTT.

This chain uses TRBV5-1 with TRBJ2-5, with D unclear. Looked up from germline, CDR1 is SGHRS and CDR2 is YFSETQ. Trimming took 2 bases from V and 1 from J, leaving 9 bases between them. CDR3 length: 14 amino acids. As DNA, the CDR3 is TGCGCCAGCAGCTTTTTGTCCCTCCAAGAGACCCAGTACTTC. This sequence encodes CASSFLSLQETQYF.

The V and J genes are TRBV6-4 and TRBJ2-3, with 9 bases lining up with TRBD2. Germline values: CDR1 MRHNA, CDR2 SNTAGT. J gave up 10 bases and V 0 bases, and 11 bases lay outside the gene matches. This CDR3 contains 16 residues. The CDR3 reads CASSDSIAGGPGAQYF. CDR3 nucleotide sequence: TGTGCCAGCAGTGACTCGATTGCGGGAGGGCCTGGGGCGCAGTATTTT.

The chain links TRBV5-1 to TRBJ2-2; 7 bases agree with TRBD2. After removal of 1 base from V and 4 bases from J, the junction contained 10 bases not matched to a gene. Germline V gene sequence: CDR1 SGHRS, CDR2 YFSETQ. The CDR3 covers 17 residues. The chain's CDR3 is CASSLRREASGTGELFF. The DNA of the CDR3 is TGCGCCAGCAGCTTGCGTCGGGAGGCATCGGGCACCGGGGAGCTGTTTTTT.

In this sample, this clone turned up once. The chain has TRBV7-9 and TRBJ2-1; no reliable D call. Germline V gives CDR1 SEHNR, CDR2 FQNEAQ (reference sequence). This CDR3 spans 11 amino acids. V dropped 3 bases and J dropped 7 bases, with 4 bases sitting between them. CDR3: CASSFDNEQFF. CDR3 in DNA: TGTGCCAGCAGCTTTGATAATGAGCAGTTCTTC.

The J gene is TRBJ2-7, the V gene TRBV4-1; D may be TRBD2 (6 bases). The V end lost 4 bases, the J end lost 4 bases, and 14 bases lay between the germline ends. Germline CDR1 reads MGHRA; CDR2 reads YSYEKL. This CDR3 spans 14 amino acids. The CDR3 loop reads CASSPGLTNYEQYF. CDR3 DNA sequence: TGCGCCAGCAGCCCGGGACTTACCAATTACGAGCAGTACTTC.

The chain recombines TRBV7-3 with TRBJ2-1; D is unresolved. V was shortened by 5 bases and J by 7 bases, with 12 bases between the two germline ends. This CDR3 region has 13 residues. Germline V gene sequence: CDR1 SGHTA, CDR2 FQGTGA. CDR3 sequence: CASSPHSANEQFF. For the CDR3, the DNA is TGTGCCAGCAGCCCGCACTCGGCGAATGAGCAGTTCTTC.

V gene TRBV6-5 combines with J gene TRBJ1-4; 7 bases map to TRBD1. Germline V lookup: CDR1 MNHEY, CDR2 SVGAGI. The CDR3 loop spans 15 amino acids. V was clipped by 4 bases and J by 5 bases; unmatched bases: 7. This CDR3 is CASSFGTEQNEKLFF. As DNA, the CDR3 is TGTGCCAGCAGTTTCGGGACAGAACAAAATGAAAAACTGTTTTTT.

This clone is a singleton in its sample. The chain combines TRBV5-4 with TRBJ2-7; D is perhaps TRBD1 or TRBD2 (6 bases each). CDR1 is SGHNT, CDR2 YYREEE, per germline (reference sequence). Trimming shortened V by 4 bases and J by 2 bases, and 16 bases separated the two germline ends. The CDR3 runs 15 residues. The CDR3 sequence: CASSIGGLPTYEQYF. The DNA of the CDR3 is TGTGCCAGCAGCATTGGGGGGCTTCCTACCTACGAGCAGTACTTC.

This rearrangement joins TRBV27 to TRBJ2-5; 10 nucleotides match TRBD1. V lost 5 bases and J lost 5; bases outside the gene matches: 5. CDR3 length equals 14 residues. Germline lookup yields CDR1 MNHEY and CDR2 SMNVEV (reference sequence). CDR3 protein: CASSRTGGIETQYF. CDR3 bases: TGTGCCAGCAGTCGGACAGGGGGGATTGAGACCCAGTACTTC.

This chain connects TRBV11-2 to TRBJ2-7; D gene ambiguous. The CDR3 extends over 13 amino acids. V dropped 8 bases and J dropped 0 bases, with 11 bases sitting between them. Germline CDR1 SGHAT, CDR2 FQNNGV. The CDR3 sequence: CASLSSSSYEQYF. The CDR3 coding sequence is TGTGCCAGCCTCTCCTCGAGCTCCTACGAGCAGTACTTC.

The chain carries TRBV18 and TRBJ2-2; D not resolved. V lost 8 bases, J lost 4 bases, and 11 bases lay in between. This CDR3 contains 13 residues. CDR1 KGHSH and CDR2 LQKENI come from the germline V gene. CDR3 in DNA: TGTGCCAGCGGACCAAAGAGCACCGGGGAGCTGTTTTTT. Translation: CASGPKSTGELFF.

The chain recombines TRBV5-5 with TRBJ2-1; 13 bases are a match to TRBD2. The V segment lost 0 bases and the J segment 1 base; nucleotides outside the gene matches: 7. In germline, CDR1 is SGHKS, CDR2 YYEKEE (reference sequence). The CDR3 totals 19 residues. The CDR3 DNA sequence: TGTGCCAGCAGCTTGGAGGGACTAGCGGGAAGTTGGTCCTACAATGAGCAGTTCTTC. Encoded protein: CASSLEGLAGSWSYNEQFF.

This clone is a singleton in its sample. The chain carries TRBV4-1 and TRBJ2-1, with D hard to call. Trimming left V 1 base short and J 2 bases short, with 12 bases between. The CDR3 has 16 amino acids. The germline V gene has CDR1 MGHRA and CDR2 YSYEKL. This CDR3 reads CASSQGAGSAYNEQFF. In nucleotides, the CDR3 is TGCGCCAGCAGCCAAGGCGCCGGAAGTGCCTACAATGAGCAGTTCTTC.

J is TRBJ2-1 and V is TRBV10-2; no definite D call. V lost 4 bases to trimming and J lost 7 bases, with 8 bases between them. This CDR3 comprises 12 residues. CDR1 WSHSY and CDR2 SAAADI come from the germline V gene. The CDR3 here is CASSVMGNEQFF. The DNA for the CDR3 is TGCGCCAGCAGTGTGATGGGGAATGAGCAGTTCTTC.

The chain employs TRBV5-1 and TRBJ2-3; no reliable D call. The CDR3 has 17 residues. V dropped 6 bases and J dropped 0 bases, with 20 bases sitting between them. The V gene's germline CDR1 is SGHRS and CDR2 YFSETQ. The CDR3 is CASTRSALPTSTDTQYF. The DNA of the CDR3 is TGCGCCAGCACCAGGAGTGCCCTCCCGACTAGCACAGATACGCAGTATTTT.

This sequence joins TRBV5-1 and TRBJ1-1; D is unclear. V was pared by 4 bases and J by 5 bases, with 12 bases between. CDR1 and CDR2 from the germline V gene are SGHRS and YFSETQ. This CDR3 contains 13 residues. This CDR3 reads CASSADGRTEAFF. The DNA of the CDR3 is TGCGCCAGCAGCGCTGATGGGAGGACTGAAGCTTTCTTT.

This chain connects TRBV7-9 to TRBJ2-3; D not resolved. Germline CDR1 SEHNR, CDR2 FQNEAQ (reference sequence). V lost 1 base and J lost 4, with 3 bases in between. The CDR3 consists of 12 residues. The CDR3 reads CASSLVADTQYF. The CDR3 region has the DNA TGTGCCAGCAGCTTAGTGGCAGATACGCAGTATTTT.

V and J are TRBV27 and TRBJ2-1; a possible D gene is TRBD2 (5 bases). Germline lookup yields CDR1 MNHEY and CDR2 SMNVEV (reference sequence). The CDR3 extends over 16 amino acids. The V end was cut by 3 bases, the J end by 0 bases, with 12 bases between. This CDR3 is CASSLKRRSSYNEQFF. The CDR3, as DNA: TGTGCCAGCAGTTTGAAGCGGCGAAGCTCCTACAATGAGCAGTTCTTC.

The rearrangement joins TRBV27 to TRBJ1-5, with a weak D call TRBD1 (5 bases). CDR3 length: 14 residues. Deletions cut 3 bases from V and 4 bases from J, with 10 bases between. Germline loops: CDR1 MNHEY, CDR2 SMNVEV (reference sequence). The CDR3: CASSFWGRNQPQHF. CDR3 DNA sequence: TGTGCCAGCAGTTTCTGGGGCCGGAATCAGCCCCAGCATTTT.

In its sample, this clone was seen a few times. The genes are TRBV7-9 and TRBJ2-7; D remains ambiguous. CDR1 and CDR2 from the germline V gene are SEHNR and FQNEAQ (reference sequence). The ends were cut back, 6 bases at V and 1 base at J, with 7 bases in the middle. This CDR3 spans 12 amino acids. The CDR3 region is CASSFKSYEQYF. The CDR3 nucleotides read TGTGCCAGCAGTTTCAAGTCCTACGAGCAGTACTTC.

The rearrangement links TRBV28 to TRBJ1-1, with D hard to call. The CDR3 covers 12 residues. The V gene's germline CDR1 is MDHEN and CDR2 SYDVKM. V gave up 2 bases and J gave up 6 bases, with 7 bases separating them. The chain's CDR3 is CASSLGGSEAFF. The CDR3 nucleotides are TGTGCCAGCAGTTTAGGAGGGTCTGAAGCTTTCTTT.